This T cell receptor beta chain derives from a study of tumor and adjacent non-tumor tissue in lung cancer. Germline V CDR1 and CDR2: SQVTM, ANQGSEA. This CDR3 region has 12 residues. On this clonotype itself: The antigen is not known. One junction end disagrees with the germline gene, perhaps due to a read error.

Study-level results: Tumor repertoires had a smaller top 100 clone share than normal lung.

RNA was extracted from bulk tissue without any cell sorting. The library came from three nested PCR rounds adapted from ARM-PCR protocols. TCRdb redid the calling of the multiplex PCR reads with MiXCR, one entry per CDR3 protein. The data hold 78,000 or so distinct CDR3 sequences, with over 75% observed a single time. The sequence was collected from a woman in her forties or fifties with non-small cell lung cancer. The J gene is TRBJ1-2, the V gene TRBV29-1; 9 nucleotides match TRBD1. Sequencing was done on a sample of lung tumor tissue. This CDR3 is CSAHRQGVGNTF. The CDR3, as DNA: TGCAGCGCCCACCGACAGGGGGTTGGCAACACCTTC.